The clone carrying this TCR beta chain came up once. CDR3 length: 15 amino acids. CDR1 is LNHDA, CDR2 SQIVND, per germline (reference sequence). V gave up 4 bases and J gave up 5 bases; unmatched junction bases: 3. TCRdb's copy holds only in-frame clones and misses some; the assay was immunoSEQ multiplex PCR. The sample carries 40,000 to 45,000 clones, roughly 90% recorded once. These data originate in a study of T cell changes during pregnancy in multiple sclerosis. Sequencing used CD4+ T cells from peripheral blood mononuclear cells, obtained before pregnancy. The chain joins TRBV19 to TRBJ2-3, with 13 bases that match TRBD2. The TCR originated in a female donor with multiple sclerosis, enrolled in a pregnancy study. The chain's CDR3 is CASSTWTSGRDTQYF. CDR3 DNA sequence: TGTGCCAGTAGTACTTGGACTAGCGGGAGAGATACGCAGTATTTT.